This T cell receptor (beta chain) was captured in a study of shared clonotypes between healthy human individuals. Study-level information: The people who gave samples were a couple of women and a few men aged 18 to 49.

Points from the study as a whole: Incomplete sequencing of sorted subsets was indicated by rarefaction despite large depth.

The CDR3 runs to 14 residues. Regarding this clone: What it binds is unknown.

Here immunoSEQ multiplex PCR was the method, and the copy in TCRdb shows in-frame clones only, minus some. The table lists 2.5 million or so clones, 85% to 95% of them singletons. This clonotype originated in a man aged 18 to 29 in good health. The J gene is TRBJ1-4, the V gene TRBV21-1. TRBV21-1 is deemed a pseudogene. Sequencing was performed on naive CD4+ T cells sorted from blood. Subset reported: CD45RA+ positively selected. The CDR3 spells CASILRRSREKLFF. Here the CDR3 DNA reads TGTGCCAGCATTCTTCGGAGATCACGTGAAAAACTGTTTTTT.